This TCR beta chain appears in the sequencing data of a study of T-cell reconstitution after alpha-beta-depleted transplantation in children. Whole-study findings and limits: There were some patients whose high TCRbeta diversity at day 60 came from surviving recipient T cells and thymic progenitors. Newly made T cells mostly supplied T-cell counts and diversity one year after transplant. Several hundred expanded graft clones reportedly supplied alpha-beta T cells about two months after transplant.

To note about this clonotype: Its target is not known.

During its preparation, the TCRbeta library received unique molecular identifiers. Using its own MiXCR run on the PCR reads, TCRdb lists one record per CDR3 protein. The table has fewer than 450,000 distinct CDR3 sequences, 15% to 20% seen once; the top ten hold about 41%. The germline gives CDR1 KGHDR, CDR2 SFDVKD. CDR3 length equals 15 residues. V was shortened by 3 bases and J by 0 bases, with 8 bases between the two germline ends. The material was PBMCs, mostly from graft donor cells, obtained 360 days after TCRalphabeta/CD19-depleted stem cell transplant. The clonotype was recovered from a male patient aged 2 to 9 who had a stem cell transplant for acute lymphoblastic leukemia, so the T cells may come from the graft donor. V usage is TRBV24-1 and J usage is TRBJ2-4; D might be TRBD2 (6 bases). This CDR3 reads CATSDLGLAKNIQYF. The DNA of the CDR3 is TGTGCCACCAGTGATCTGGGACTAGCCAAAAACATTCAGTACTTC.